This T cell receptor beta chain was sequenced during a study of blood T cells in healthy people across ages. Study-wide results and caveats: Higher diversity, along with more naive CD4+ cells, distinguished long-lived donors from aged donors.

There are 13 residues in the CDR3. Germline CDR1 and CDR2: ENHRY and SYGVKD. V lost 6 bases and J lost 13; bases outside the gene matches: 11. As to this clonotype: Its cognate antigen is unknown.

A sample-barcoded 5' primer and a J-beta primer mix were used in a second PCR of roughly 6 to 11 cycles. TCRdb re-called the 5' RACE reads with MiXCR, one entry per CDR3 protein. The sample holds about 1,400,000 distinct CDR3 sequences; 55% to 75% are singletons and the top ten take 6.5% to 8.5%. The sequenced sample consisted of blood. The sequence was collected from a man aged 18-30 years in good health. The chain recombines TRBV10-3 with TRBJ1-4, with 7 nucleotides matching TRBD1. This CDR3 is CAIRGDGPGGLFF. DNA of the CDR3: TGTGCCATCAGGGGGGACGGTCCAGGGGGACTGTTTTTT.